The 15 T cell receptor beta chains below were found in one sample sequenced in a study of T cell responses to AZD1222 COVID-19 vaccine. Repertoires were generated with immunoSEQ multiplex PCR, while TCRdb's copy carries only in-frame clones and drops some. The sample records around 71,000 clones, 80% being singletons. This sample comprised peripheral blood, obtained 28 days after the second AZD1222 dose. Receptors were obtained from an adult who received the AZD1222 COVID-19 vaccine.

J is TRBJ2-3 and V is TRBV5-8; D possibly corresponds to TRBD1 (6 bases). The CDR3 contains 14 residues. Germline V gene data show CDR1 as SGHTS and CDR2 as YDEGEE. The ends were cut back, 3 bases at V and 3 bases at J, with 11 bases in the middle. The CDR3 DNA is TGTGCCAGCAGCTATACAGGGATTACAGATACGCAGTATTTT. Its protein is CASSYTGITDTQYF.

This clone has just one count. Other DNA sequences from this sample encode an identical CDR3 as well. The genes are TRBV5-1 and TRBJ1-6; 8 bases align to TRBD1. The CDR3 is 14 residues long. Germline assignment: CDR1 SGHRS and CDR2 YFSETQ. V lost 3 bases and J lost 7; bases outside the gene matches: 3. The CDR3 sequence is CASSSRQGNSPLHF. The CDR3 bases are TGCGCCAGCAGCTCGAGACAGGGGAATTCACCCCTCCACTTT.

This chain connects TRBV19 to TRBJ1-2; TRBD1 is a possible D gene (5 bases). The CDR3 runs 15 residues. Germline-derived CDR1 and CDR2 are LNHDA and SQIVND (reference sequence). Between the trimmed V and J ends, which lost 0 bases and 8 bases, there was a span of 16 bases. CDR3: CASSIDITGPFGYTF. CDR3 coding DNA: TGTGCCAGTAGTATAGATATCACAGGCCCGTTCGGCTACACCTTC.

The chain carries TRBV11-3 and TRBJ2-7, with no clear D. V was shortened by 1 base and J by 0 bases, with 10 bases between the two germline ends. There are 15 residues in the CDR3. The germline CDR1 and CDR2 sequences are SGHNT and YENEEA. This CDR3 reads CASSLGYHRSYEQYF. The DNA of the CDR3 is TGTGCCAGCAGCTTAGGATACCACCGCTCCTACGAGCAGTACTTC.

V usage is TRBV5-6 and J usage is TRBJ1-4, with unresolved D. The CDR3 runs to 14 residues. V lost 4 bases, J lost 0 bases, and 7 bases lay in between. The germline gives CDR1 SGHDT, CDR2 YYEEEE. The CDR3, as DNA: TGTGCCAGCAGCCCAGCCTCAACTAATGAAAAACTGTTTTTT. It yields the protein CASSPASTNEKLFF.

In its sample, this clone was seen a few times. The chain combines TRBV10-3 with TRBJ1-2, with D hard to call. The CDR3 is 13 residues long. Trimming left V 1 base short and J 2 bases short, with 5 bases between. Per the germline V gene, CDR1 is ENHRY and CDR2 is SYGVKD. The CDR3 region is CAISELQNYGYTF. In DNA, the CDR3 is TGTGCCATCAGTGAGTTACAGAACTATGGCTACACCTTC.

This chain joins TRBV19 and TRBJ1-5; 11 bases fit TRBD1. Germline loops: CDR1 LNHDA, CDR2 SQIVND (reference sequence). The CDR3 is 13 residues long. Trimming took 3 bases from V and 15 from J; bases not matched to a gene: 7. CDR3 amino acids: CASSINGQGALHF. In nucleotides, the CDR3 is TGTGCCAGTAGTATCAATGGACAGGGGGCTTTGCATTTT.

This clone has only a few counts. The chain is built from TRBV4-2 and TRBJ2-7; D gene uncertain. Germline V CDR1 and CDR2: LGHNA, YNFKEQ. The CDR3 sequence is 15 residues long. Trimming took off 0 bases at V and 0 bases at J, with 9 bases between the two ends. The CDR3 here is CASSQDDGFSYEQYF. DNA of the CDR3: TGTGCCAGCAGCCAAGATGACGGATTCTCCTACGAGCAGTACTTC.

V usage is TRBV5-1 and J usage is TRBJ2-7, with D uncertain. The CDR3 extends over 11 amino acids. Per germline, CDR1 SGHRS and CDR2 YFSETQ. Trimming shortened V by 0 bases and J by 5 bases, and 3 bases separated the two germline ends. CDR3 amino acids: CASSLDDEQYF. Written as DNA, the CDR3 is TGCGCCAGCAGCTTGGATGACGAGCAGTACTTC.

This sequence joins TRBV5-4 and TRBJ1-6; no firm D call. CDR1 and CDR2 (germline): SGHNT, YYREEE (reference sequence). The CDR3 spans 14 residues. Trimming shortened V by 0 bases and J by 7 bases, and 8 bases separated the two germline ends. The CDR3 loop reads CASSLEQENSPLHF. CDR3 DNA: TGTGCCAGCAGCTTGGAGCAGGAGAATTCACCCCTCCACTTT.

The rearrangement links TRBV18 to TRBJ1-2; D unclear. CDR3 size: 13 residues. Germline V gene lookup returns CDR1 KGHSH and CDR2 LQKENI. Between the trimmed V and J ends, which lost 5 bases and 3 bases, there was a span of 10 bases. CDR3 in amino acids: CASSGVTHYGYTF. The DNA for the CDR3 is TGTGCCAGCTCAGGGGTCACGCACTATGGCTACACCTTC.

The CDR3 DNA reads as TGTGCCAGCAGTTCACAGGGCGGCAATCAGCCCCAGCATTTT. Translating it yields CASSSQGGNQPQHF. This chain uses TRBV28 with TRBJ1-5; the D gene is possibly TRBD1 (6 bases). The CDR3 is made up of 14 amino acids. Per germline, CDR1 MDHEN and CDR2 SYDVKM. V lost 4 bases to trimming and J lost 2 bases, with 9 bases between them.

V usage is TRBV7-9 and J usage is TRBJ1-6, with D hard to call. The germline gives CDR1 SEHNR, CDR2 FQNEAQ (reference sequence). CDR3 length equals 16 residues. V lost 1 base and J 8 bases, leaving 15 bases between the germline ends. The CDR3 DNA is TGTGCCAGCAGCTTAGTTGGGTATTTAGTTGATTCACCCCTCCACTTT. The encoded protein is CASSLVGYLVDSPLHF.

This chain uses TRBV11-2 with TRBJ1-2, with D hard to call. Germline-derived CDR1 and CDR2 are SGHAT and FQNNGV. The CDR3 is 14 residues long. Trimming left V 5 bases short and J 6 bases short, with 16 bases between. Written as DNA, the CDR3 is TGTGCCAGCAGCCAGGTGGCACCCGCCGATGGCTACACCTTC. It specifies CASSQVAPADGYTF.

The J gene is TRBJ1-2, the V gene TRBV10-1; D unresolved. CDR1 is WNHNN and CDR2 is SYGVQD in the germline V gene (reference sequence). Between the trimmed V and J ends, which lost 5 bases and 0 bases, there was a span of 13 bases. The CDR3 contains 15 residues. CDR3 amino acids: CASSNRVTANYGYTF. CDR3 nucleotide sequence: TGCGCCAGCAGTAATAGGGTTACGGCTAACTATGGCTACACCTTC.